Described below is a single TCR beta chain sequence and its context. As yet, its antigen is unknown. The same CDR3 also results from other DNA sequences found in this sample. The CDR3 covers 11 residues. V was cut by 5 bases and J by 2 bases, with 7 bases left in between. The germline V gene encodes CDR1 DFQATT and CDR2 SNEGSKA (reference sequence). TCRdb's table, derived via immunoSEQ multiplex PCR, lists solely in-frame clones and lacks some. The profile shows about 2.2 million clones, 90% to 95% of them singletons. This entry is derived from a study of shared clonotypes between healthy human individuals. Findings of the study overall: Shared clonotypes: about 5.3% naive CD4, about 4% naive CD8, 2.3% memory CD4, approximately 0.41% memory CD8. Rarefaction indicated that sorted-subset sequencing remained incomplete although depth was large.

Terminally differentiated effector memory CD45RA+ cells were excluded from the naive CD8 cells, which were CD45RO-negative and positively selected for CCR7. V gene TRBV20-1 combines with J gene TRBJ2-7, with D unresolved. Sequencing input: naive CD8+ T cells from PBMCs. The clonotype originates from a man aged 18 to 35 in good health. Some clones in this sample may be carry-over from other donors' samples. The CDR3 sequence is CSALDAYEQYF. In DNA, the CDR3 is TGCAGTGCTCTAGACGCCTACGAGCAGTACTTC.